A selection of T cell receptor beta chains follows, all from one sample in a study of T cell responses to AZD1222 COVID-19 vaccine. Produced via immunoSEQ multiplex PCR; TCRdb's table is partial and in-frame only. The table lists 170,000 or so clones, roughly nine tenths of them singletons. Sequenced here: peripheral blood, sampled on day 0 of AZD1222 vaccination. The receptors derive from an adult in good health. The CDR3 runs from the conserved cysteine through the conserved F or W. A D gene is named only where the DNA matches it firmly. The size entry is marked missing in some rows and otherwise reads once, few, many or a size class.

>TRBV4-1|once|-|TRBJ2-7
CASSPPNGRGTEQYF
TGCGCCAGCAGCCCTCCGAACGGTCGGGGGACCGAGCAGTACTTC
>TRBV6-5|-|-|TRBJ1-1
CASSYSIGQGNTEAFF
TGTGCCAGCAGTTACTCGATTGGGCAGGGCAACACTGAAGCTTTCTTT
>TRBV30|few|TRBD1|TRBJ1-2
CAWTQGAIWYTF
TGTGCCTGGACCCAGGGGGCAATATGGTATACCTTC
>TRBV19|-|-|TRBJ2-7
CASSRSYPAYEQYF
TGTGCCAGTAGCAGGAGTTATCCAGCTTACGAGCAGTACTTC
>TRBV6-1|-|-|TRBJ1-5
CASRWAGDQPQHF
TGTGCCAGCCGATGGGCAGGGGATCAGCCCCAGCATTTT
>TRBV29-1|-|TRBD1|TRBJ1-3
CSVGDRGLYLF
TGCAGCGTTGGTGACAGGGGGCTCTACCTTTTT
>TRBV9|-|TRBD1|TRBJ1-6
CASSVGGGGPGTNSPLHF
TGTGCCAGCAGCGTAGGTGGAGGGGGCCCGGGGACTAATTCACCCCTCCACTTT
>TRBV19|-|TRBD1|TRBJ1-5
CASSFSGTGNQPQHF
TGTGCCAGTAGTTTCTCAGGGACAGGCAATCAGCCCCAGCATTTT
>TRBV11-2|-|-|TRBJ1-1
CASSLDPGMNTEAFF
TGTGCCAGCAGCTTAGATCCAGGGATGAACACTGAAGCTTTCTTT
>TRBV6-2/TRBV6-3|few|-|TRBJ2-1
CASSSFTGRGYNEQFF
TGTGCCAGCAGTTCATTTACAGGTAGGGGGTACAATGAGCAGTTCTTC
>TRBV7-2|-|-|TRBJ1-1
CASSYQQGPYTEAFF
TGTGCCAGCAGCTACCAACAGGGACCTTACACTGAAGCTTTCTTT
>TRBV9|-|-|TRBJ1-5
CASSVGLDSNQPQHF
TGTGCCAGCAGCGTAGGTCTCGATAGCAATCAGCCCCAGCATTTT
>TRBV3-1/TRBV3-2|-|-|TRBJ2-5
CASSQDGREQETQYF
TGTGCCAGCAGCCAAGATGGGCGGGAACAAGAGACCCAGTACTTC
>TRBV10-3|-|TRBD2|TRBJ2-1
CAIRTTSGGNNEQFF
TGTGCCATCCGAACCACTAGCGGGGGCAACAATGAGCAGTTCTTC
>TRBV19|-|-|TRBJ1-2
CASSIEVTLPTYGYTF
TGTGCCAGTAGTATAGAGGTGACACTCCCCACCTATGGCTACACCTTC
>TRBV19|-|-|TRBJ2-5
CASSILADEETQYF
TGTGCCAGTAGTATATTGGCGGATGAAGAGACCCAGTACTTC
>TRBV13|-|-|TRBJ1-2
CASSLTVSGYTF
TGTGCCAGCAGCTTGACGGTCAGTGGCTACACCTTC
>TRBV6-5|-|-|TRBJ1-3
CASRNSGNTIYF
TGTGCCAGCAGGAACTCTGGAAACACCATATATTTT
>TRBV20-1|-|-|TRBJ2-3
CSASTRVSEGPGDTQYF
TGCAGTGCTAGTACCCGAGTTTCCGAGGGACCGGGGGATACGCAGTATTTT
>TRBV7-2|once|TRBD1|TRBJ1-2
CASSRTGTGGYTF
TGTGCCAGCAGCCGGACAGGGACGGGTGGCTACACCTTC
>TRBV27|few|-|TRBJ2-7
CASSLGRDYEQYF
TGTGCCAGCAGTTTAGGGCGGGACTACGAGCAGTACTTC
>TRBV2|-|-|TRBJ1-2
CASSEDSPNYGYTF
TGTGCCAGCAGTGAAGACAGCCCGAACTATGGCTACACCTTC
>TRBV5-1|-|-|TRBJ2-3
CASSLEPRTDTQYF
TGCGCCAGCAGCTTGGAACCGCGGACAGATACGCAGTATTTT
>TRBV7-2|-|TRBD2|TRBJ2-3
CASSLRLAGGAQYF
TGTGCCAGCAGCTTAAGGCTAGCGGGGGGGGCACAGTATTTT
>TRBV9|-|-|TRBJ1-2
CASSLVRSFGDGYTF
TGTGCCAGCAGCCTAGTCCGTAGTTTCGGAGATGGCTACACCTTC
>TRBV29-1|-|-|TRBJ1-1
CSVWDPGTEAFF
TGCAGCGTTTGGGACCCGGGCACTGAAGCTTTCTTT
>TRBV20-1|-|-|TRBJ1-1
CSASRGEAFF
TGCAGTGCTAGCAGGGGTGAAGCTTTCTTT
>TRBV18|-|-|TRBJ1-1
CASSPLRGMNTEAFF
TGTGCCAGCTCACCTTTACGTGGGATGAACACTGAAGCTTTCTTT
>TRBV29-1|-|-|TRBJ2-3
CSVEDRSTDTQYF
TGCAGCGTTGAAGATCGAAGCACAGATACGCAGTATTTT
>TRBV5-1|-|-|TRBJ1-2
CASSLGTGVNDGYTF
TGCGCCAGCAGCTTGGGAACCGGGGTCAACGATGGCTACACCTTC
>TRBV28|-|-|TRBJ1-2
CASASLRDGYTF
TGTGCCAGCGCCTCCCTCCGTGATGGCTACACCTTC
>TRBV4-3|-|TRBD2|TRBJ2-3
CASSPGLADTDTQYF
TGCGCCAGCAGCCCTGGACTAGCAGACACAGATACGCAGTATTTT
>TRBV7-9|-|-|TRBJ1-1
CASSSLGRGEAFF
TGTGCCAGCAGCTCCCTCGGGCGGGGCGAAGCTTTCTTT
>TRBV18|-|-|TRBJ1-2
CASSPSGERGYTF
TGTGCCAGCTCACCATCTGGGGAGCGAGGCTACACCTTC
>TRBV19|-|TRBD2|TRBJ2-4
CASSILNSGRDIQYF
TGTGCCAGTAGTATCTTGAACAGTGGGAGGGACATTCAGTACTTC
>TRBV7-2|-|-|TRBJ2-5
CASSPHPGPQETQYF
TGTGCCAGCAGCCCCCACCCGGGGCCCCAAGAGACCCAGTACTTC